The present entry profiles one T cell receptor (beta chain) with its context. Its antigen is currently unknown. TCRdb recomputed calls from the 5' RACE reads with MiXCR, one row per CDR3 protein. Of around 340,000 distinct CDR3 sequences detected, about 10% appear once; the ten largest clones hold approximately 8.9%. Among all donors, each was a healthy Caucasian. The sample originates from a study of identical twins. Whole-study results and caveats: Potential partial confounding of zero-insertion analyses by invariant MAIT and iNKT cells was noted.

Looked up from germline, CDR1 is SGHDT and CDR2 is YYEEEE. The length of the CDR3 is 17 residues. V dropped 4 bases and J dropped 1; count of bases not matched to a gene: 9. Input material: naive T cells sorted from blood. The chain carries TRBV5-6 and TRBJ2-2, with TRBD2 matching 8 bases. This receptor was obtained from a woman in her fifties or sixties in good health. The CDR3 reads CASSLSGLAGNTGELFF. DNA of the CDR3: TGTGCCAGCAGCCTGTCGGGCCTAGCGGGGAACACCGGGGAGCTGTTTTTT.